A selection of T cell receptor beta chains follows, all from one sample in a study of OX40 agonist ivuxolimab in advanced cancers. Using immunoSEQ multiplex PCR, the repertoire was profiled, and TCRdb retains in-frame clones only, with some absent. This table holds 75,000 to 100,000 clones, 70% to 85% found once. Sequenced material: CD4+ or CD8+ T cells sorted from blood, taken in a trial of the OX40 agonist ivuxolimab. All receptors come from an adult with an advanced solid tumor such as melanoma, head and neck, liver or kidney cancer. CDR3s include the opening cysteine and the closing phenylalanine or tryptophan. D genes are given only for firm matches. Clone size, where shown, is once, few, many, or a class for clones that have expanded.

v_gene	abundance	j_gene	d_gene	CDR3aa
TRBV4-3	-	TRBJ1-2	TRBD1	CASSPGTAMYGYTF
TRBV27	-	TRBJ1-6	-	CASSLREGVSPLHF
TRBV19	once	TRBJ1-5	-	CASSIGPGGALKPQHF
TRBV7-6	-	TRBJ2-2	-	CASSLDMNTGELFF
TRBV5-1	-	TRBJ2-5	-	CASSFRGLGAQETQYF
TRBV10-1	-	TRBJ1-5	-	CARTRGPNQPQHF
TRBV12-5	-	TRBJ2-7	-	CASGLVLGSNEQYF
TRBV30	once	TRBJ2-7	-	CAWSKGVYEQYF
TRBV5-1	-	TRBJ2-1	-	CASALSSAGFYEQFF
TRBV7-2	-	TRBJ1-2	TRBD1	CASSQDRGYGYTF
TRBV6-6	-	TRBJ1-1	-	CASRQGRNTEAFF
TRBV27	once	TRBJ2-7	-	CASSLTGVGGYEQYF
TRBV29-1	-	TRBJ2-1	TRBD2	CSGTSGNNEQFF
TRBV28	-	TRBJ2-7	-	CASSPPRWGNEQYF
TRBV5-6	-	TRBJ1-5	-	CASSTSTGYSNQPQHF
TRBV7-9	-	TRBJ1-2	-	CASSLVTDGYTF
TRBV11-2	-	TRBJ2-2	-	CASSLSRTSTGELFF
TRBV7-2	few	TRBJ1-1	-	CASSFDGTEAFF
TRBV2	-	TRBJ2-1	-	CASSPLNEQFF
TRBV4-3	-	TRBJ2-1	-	CASSHSGYNEQFF
TRBV5-1	-	TRBJ2-7	TRBD2	CASSVGLAGIYEQYF
TRBV5-1	-	TRBJ2-7	-	CASSSIPGQAYEQYF
TRBV6-5	once	TRBJ2-7	-	CASTIQGGNEQYF
TRBV6-1	-	TRBJ1-5	TRBD1	CASSGRQGVYSNQPQHF
TRBV7-2	few	TRBJ2-1	TRBD2	CASSSPGAGLVNEQFF
TRBV27	-	TRBJ1-2	-	CASSLSRVSSYTF
TRBV18	-	TRBJ1-5	-	CASSPPEGGGNQPQHF
TRBV28	-	TRBJ2-2	-	CASSLVDTGELFF
TRBV27	-	TRBJ2-7	-	CASSSLAGYEQYF
TRBV7-8	-	TRBJ2-1	-	CASSLVYNEQFF
TRBV6-5	few	TRBJ1-6	TRBD1	CASIGTGENSPLHF
TRBV7-8	-	TRBJ2-4	-	CASSLAWTQQNIQYF
TRBV5-1	-	TRBJ1-1	-	CASSLTSSMNTEAFF
TRBV4-1	-	TRBJ2-7	TRBD1	CASSQSDRGQYEQYF
TRBV28	-	TRBJ2-2	-	CASSPSRGWSTGELFF
TRBV7-6	-	TRBJ2-1	TRBD1	CASSWDLGQAHYNEQFF
TRBV9	-	TRBJ2-7	TRBD2	CASSVDPTSGYEQYF
TRBV5-6	-	TRBJ1-1	TRBD1	CASSLGQGVNTEAFF
TRBV6-1	few	TRBJ2-7	TRBD2	CASSEASGSSYEQYF
TRBV5-8	-	TRBJ2-3	-	CASSSAAWDTQYF